Listed below are T cell receptor beta chains from one sample, sequenced in a study of cytomegalovirus exposure and HLA in healthy donors. Repertoires were generated with immunoSEQ multiplex PCR, while TCRdb's copy carries only in-frame clones and drops some. The sample holds fewer than 250,000 clones; 79% are singletons and the top ten take less than 2%. The specimen sequenced was PBMCs. The source is a woman younger than 30 in good health and CMV-seronegative. CDR3s include the opening cysteine and the closing phenylalanine or tryptophan. The order of the fields is J gene, V gene, D gene, clone size, CDR3 protein, CDR3 DNA. D genes are given only for firm matches. Some rows have no size entry. The others give once, few or many, or a class for an expanded clone.

TRBJ2-5	TRBV5-8	TRBD2	NA	CASSLRRLASQETQYF	TGTGCCAGCAGCTTGCGGAGACTAGCGAGCCAAGAGACCCAGTACTTC
TRBJ2-1	TRBV9	TRBD2	NA	CASSEGLRQFF	TGTGCCAGCAGCGAGGGACTACGGCAGTTCTTC
TRBJ2-1	TRBV6-5	TRBD2	NA	CASSYTLAGSYNEQFF	TGTGCCAGCAGTTACACGTTAGCGGGATCCTACAATGAGCAGTTCTTC
TRBJ2-7	TRBV2	TRBD1	few	CASSPLSSWDREDYEQYF	TGTGCCAGCAGTCCCCTTTCATCGTGGGACAGGGAGGACTACGAGCAGTACTTC
TRBJ2-3	TRBV5-3	TRBD1	NA	CARSFRGQEGTDTQYF	TGTGCCAGAAGCTTCAGGGGGCAGGAAGGCACAGATACGCAGTATTTT
TRBJ1-6	TRBV7-9	NA	NA	CASSLAGSNSPLHF	TGTGCCAGCAGCTTGGCAGGGTCGAATTCACCCCTCCACTTT
TRBJ2-5	TRBV10-3	TRBD1	once	CAISEEDRALETQYF	TGTGCCATCAGTGAGGAGGACAGGGCATTGGAGACCCAGTACTTC
TRBJ1-5	TRBV6-5	NA	NA	CASSGTGIGNQPQHF	TGTGCCAGCAGCGGAACAGGGATAGGCAATCAGCCCCAGCATTTT
TRBJ1-1	TRBV10-2	NA	NA	CASSDTLGSSYEAFF	TGCGCCAGCAGTGATACCTTGGGCAGTTCCTATGAAGCTTTCTTT
TRBJ2-1	TRBV7-3	NA	NA	CASSLGLNYNEQFF	TGTGCCAGCAGCTTGGGACTCAACTACAATGAGCAGTTCTTC
TRBJ1-2	TRBV5-4	NA	NA	CASRVVGGRYGYTF	TGTGCCAGCAGGGTCGTCGGAGGCCGCTATGGCTACACCTTC
TRBJ2-7	TRBV19	TRBD1	NA	CASSMGARGIYEQYF	TGTGCCAGTAGTATGGGGGCCAGGGGGATCTACGAGCAGTACTTC
TRBJ2-7	TRBV7-9	NA	NA	CASSPQGLTSHEQYF	TGTGCCAGCAGCCCCCAGGGCTTGACCTCCCACGAGCAGTACTTC
TRBJ2-1	TRBV29-1	TRBD2	NA	CSVDPTSGGGPEQFF	TGCAGCGTTGACCCAACTAGCGGGGGGGGGCCTGAGCAGTTCTTC
TRBJ1-5	TRBV7-2	NA	NA	CASSLWQKNQPQHF	TGTGCCAGCAGCTTATGGCAGAAGAATCAGCCCCAGCATTTT
TRBJ2-3	TRBV21-1	NA	NA	CATKKPSRTDTQYF	TGTGCCACCAAAAAGCCTAGCCGGACAGATACGCAGTATTTT
TRBJ1-6	TRBV6-1	TRBD1	NA	CASSGEQGDYNSPLHF	TGTGCCAGCAGTGGAGAACAGGGGGACTATAATTCACCCCTCCACTTT
TRBJ1-1	TRBV4-1	TRBD1	NA	CASSLRQGADTEAFF	TGCGCCAGCAGCCTACGACAGGGGGCAGACACTGAAGCTTTCTTT
TRBJ1-1	TRBV13	NA	few	CASSLAGGTTEAFF	TGTGCCAGCAGCTTAGCTGGGGGGACCACTGAAGCTTTCTTT
TRBJ2-2	TRBV7-7	NA	NA	CASSLSTGELFF	TGTGCCAGCAGCTTGAGTACCGGGGAGCTGTTTTTT
TRBJ1-4	TRBV6-1	TRBD1	NA	CASSVMRQGREKLFF	TGTGCCAGCAGTGTGATGAGACAGGGACGGGAAAAACTGTTTTTT
TRBJ2-2	TRBV9	TRBD1	NA	CASSVGGGYTGELFF	TGTGCCAGCAGCGTAGGAGGGGGCTACACCGGGGAGCTGTTTTTT
TRBJ2-1	TRBV4-3	TRBD1	NA	CASSQDGTGYNEQFF	TGCGCCAGCAGCCAAGATGGGACAGGGTACAATGAGCAGTTCTTC
TRBJ2-7	TRBV6-4	NA	NA	CASSEGRGTEQYF	TGTGCCAGCAGTGAAGGCAGGGGTACCGAGCAGTACTTC
TRBJ1-2	TRBV29-1	NA	NA	CSVEGGEKNGYTF	TGCAGCGTTGAAGGGGGCGAGAAGAATGGCTACACCTTC
TRBJ1-1	TRBV27	NA	NA	CASSTRRGGDEAFF	TGTGCCAGCAGTACCCGGCGAGGGGGGGATGAAGCTTTCTTT
TRBJ2-7	TRBV5-4	TRBD2	NA	CASSVPSSGANYEQYF	TGTGCCAGCAGCGTACCCTCTAGCGGGGCCAACTACGAGCAGTACTTC
TRBJ1-5	TRBV2	TRBD1	NA	CASSLQGAGNQPQHF	TGTGCCAGCAGTTTACAGGGGGCGGGCAATCAGCCCCAGCATTTT
TRBJ1-1	TRBV2	NA	NA	CASSRYSMNTEAFF	TGTGCCAGCAGTAGGTACAGCATGAACACTGAAGCTTTCTTT
TRBJ1-4	TRBV11-3	NA	few	CASSAGGNEKLFF	TGTGCCAGCAGCGCGGGGGGGAATGAAAAACTGTTTTTT
TRBJ2-7	TRBV11-3	NA	NA	CASSLAEGLHYEQYF	TGTGCCAGCAGCTTAGCGGAGGGTCTTCACTACGAGCAGTACTTC
TRBJ2-2	TRBV6-5	NA	NA	CASSTGVNTGELFF	TGTGCCAGCAGCACAGGAGTGAACACCGGGGAGCTGTTTTTT
TRBJ2-1	TRBV7-2	NA	NA	CASSSLGGRIDEQFF	TGTGCCAGCAGCTCCCTCGGGGGGCGCATTGATGAGCAGTTCTTC
TRBJ2-5	TRBV9	NA	NA	CASSVVSGSGETQYF	TGTGCCAGCAGCGTAGTTAGCGGTTCCGGGGAGACCCAGTACTTC
TRBJ1-6	TRBV19	TRBD1	NA	CASSATGGDSPLHF	TGTGCCAGTAGTGCAACAGGGGGCGATTCACCCCTCCACTTT
TRBJ1-4	TRBV28	NA	NA	CASSFRGVNEKLFF	TGTGCCAGCAGTTTTCGGGGAGTTAATGAAAAACTGTTTTTT
TRBJ1-4	TRBV7-8	NA	NA	CASSRQLATVEKLFF	TGTGCCAGCAGCCGACAACTTGCTACGGTTGAAAAACTGTTTTTT
TRBJ1-1	TRBV27	NA	NA	CASSLWAGNTEAFF	TGTGCCAGCAGTTTATGGGCGGGGAACACTGAAGCTTTCTTT
TRBJ1-1	TRBV4-2	TRBD1	NA	CASSQVRGQAASTEAFF	TGTGCCAGCAGCCAAGTCCGCGGACAGGCGGCGTCCACTGAAGCTTTCTTT
TRBJ1-1	TRBV28	NA	once	CASLRIGGGATAFF	TGTGCCAGCCTCCGGATCGGGGGGGGCGCGACAGCTTTCTTT
TRBJ1-6	TRBV27	NA	NA	CASSFNGQYNSPLHF	TGTGCCAGCAGTTTCAATGGACAGTATAATTCACCCCTCCACTTT
TRBJ2-1	TRBV7-9	TRBD2	NA	CASSLWTRYNEQFF	TGTGCCAGCAGCTTATGGACTAGATACAATGAGCAGTTCTTC
TRBJ2-1	TRBV13	TRBD2	NA	CASSPSGGSSYNEQFF	TGTGCCAGCAGCCCTAGCGGGGGGAGCTCCTACAATGAGCAGTTCTTC
TRBJ1-5	TRBV2	NA	NA	CASKADSYSNQPQHF	TGTGCCAGCAAAGCGGACAGCTATAGCAATCAGCCCCAGCATTTT
TRBJ2-3	TRBV27	NA	NA	CASSRSGDTQYF	TGTGCCAGCAGCCGGAGTGGAGATACGCAGTATTTT
TRBJ1-3	TRBV6-5	NA	NA	CASSYTERNTIYF	TGTGCCAGCAGTTACACTGAGCGAAACACCATATATTTT
TRBJ2-2	TRBV5-5	NA	NA	CASGRQGIVAGGELFF	TGTGCCAGCGGCCGGCAGGGTATTGTGGCTGGCGGGGAGCTGTTTTTT
TRBJ2-3	TRBV15	NA	NA	CATSREGQSADTQYF	TGTGCCACCAGCAGAGAAGGACAATCAGCGGATACGCAGTATTTT
TRBJ2-7	TRBV2	TRBD1	NA	CASSDGQGEDEQYF	TGTGCCAGCAGTGATGGACAGGGGGAGGACGAGCAGTACTTC
TRBJ2-1	TRBV28	TRBD2	NA	CASSGLAGKAYNEQFF	TGTGCCAGCAGTGGACTAGCGGGTAAGGCTTACAATGAGCAGTTCTTC
TRBJ2-3	TRBV14	NA	NA	CASSQDRQGMADTQYF	TGTGCCAGCAGCCAAGATCGGCAGGGGATGGCAGATACGCAGTATTTT
TRBJ2-7	TRBV2	TRBD2	NA	CASSSGTSGSFIPYEQYF	TGTGCCAGCAGTTCCGGGACTAGCGGGAGCTTTATCCCCTACGAGCAGTACTTC
TRBJ1-2	TRBV2	NA	NA	CASSEGSNYGYTF	TGTGCCAGCAGTGAGGGCAGCAACTATGGCTACACCTTC
TRBJ1-3	TRBV28	NA	NA	CASSLSARQVSSGNTIYF	TGTGCCAGCAGTTTAAGCGCCCGACAGGTTAGCTCTGGAAACACCATATATTTT
TRBJ2-2	TRBV5-4	TRBD1	NA	CASRRQGAKTGELFF	TGTGCCAGCAGGCGACAGGGGGCTAAAACCGGGGAGCTGTTTTTT
TRBJ1-5	TRBV20-1	NA	NA	CSASGDQPQHF	TGCAGTGCTTCAGGGGATCAGCCCCAGCATTTT
TRBJ1-1	TRBV29-1	NA	NA	CSVEGGFF	TGCAGCGTTGAGGGGGGTTTCTTT
TRBJ2-1	TRBV4-1	TRBD2	once	CASSHAGTSGANEQFF	TGCGCCAGCAGCCACGCCGGGACTAGCGGGGCCAATGAGCAGTTCTTC
TRBJ2-1	TRBV28	NA	NA	CASTLRDEQFF	TGTGCCAGCACCCTCAGGGATGAGCAGTTCTTC